The 27 T cell receptor beta chains given below trace back to one sample, sequenced in a study of T-cell memory formation after mild COVID-19. TCRdb re-called the 5' RACE reads with MiXCR, one entry per CDR3 protein. The sample records around 450,000 distinct CDR3 sequences, about 24% being singletons. Sequenced: PBMCs or a T cell subset sorted from them (not recorded which). These receptors all stem from an adult woman who had mild COVID-19 (a few samples of this study predate the infection). Cell type and time point are not known.

V and J are TRBV7-9 and TRBJ2-1; possibly TRBD2 for D (5 bases). The CDR3 has 15 residues. CDR1 and CDR2 from the germline V gene are SEHNR and FQNEAQ (reference sequence). V dropped 4 bases and J dropped 5 bases, with 15 bases sitting between them. The CDR3 loop is CASSSPGIPDNEQFF. The CDR3 DNA is TGTGCCAGCAGCTCGCCCGGGATCCCGGACAATGAGCAGTTCTTC.

This clonotype has a handful of counts. Compared with germline, one end of the junction differs, possibly owing to a read error. The V and J genes are TRBV12-3 or TRBV12-4 and TRBJ2-7, with 7 positions matching TRBD2. The CDR3 is made up of 12 amino acids. CDR3 sequence reads: CASSLTSLERYF. DNA of the CDR3: TGTGCCAGCAGTTTGACTAGCCTTGAGCGGTACTTC.

The rearrangement links TRBV30 to TRBJ2-1, with 8 nucleotides matching TRBD2. This CDR3 is built from 18 residues. CDR1 is GTSNPN and CDR2 is SVGIG in the germline V gene (reference sequence). The ends lost 4 bases at V and 0 bases at J; junction bases unmatched: 14. This chain's CDR3 is CAWIKGKTGTSSYNEQFF. CDR3 DNA: TGTGCCTGGATCAAGGGAAAGACCGGGACTAGCTCCTACAATGAGCAGTTCTTC.

The chain carries TRBV29-1 and TRBJ2-4, with D perhaps matching TRBD1 (6 bases). The CDR3 sequence is 13 residues long. Trimming pared 6 bases from V and 0 bases from J, leaving 9 bases between. Germline V lookup: CDR1 SQVTM, CDR2 ANQGSEA. CDR3: CSVVQGAKNIQYF. The DNA for the CDR3 is TGCAGCGTGGTACAGGGAGCCAAAAACATTCAGTACTTC.

The V gene is TRBV20-1, the J gene TRBJ1-1; tentative D call: TRBD1 (6 bases). The CDR3 consists of 13 residues. The ends were cut back, 3 bases at V and 3 bases at J, with 11 bases in the middle. Germline CDR1 reads DFQATT; CDR2 reads SNEGSKA (reference sequence). CDR3 amino acids: CSARGGADTEAFF. CDR3 DNA: TGCAGTGCTAGGGGGGGCGCCGACACTGAAGCTTTCTTT.

The chain recombines TRBV7-9 with TRBJ2-7; no definite D call. CDR1 and CDR2 from the germline V gene are SEHNR and FQNEAQ (reference sequence). This CDR3 spans 13 amino acids. Trimming cost V 3 bases and J 5 bases, with 11 bases left between them. CDR3 residues: CASSFDTLHEQYF. For the CDR3, the DNA is TGTGCCAGCAGCTTCGACACTCTCCACGAGCAGTACTTC. Filled out from reference TRBV7-9 and TRBJ2-7, the complete variable domain reads DTGVSQNPRHKITKRGQNVTFRCDPISEHNRLYWYRQTLGQGPEFLTYFQNEAQLEKSRLLSDRFSAERPKGSFSTLEIQRTEQGDSAMYLCASSFDTLHEQYFGPGTRLTVT.

This clonotype was picked up a small number of times. This chain joins TRBV12-3 or TRBV12-4 and TRBJ2-1; D possibly corresponds to TRBD2 (6 bases). CDR3 size: 14 residues. Trimming took 3 bases from V and 8 from J, leaving 14 bases between them. CDR3 sequence: CASSFGTPSDEQFF. The DNA of the CDR3 is TGTGCCAGCAGTTTTGGGACTCCCAGCGATGAGCAGTTCTTC.

The V gene is TRBV15, the J gene TRBJ2-1; D gene uncertain. This CDR3 is built from 12 residues. CDR1 is LNHNV, CDR2 YYDKDF, per germline (reference sequence). Trimming took off 6 bases at V and 7 bases at J, with 10 bases between the two ends. Here the CDR3 DNA reads TGTGCCACCAGGCAGGAAGGGAATGAGCAGTTCTTC. Encoded protein: CATRQEGNEQFF.

J is TRBJ2-7 and V is TRBV10-3; 10 bases line up with TRBD1. The CDR3 covers 13 residues. CDR1 and CDR2 from the germline V gene are ENHRY and SYGVKD. V lost 7 bases, J lost 2 bases, and 2 bases stayed unmatched. The CDR3 DNA reads as TGTGCCATCATGGGGACAGGGGCCTACGAGCAGTACTTC. It specifies CAIMGTGAYEQYF.

The chain recombines TRBV7-2 with TRBJ2-7; D is uncertain. Trimming took off 4 bases at V and 5 bases at J, with 15 bases between the two ends. This CDR3 has 14 amino acids. CDR1 and CDR2 (germline): SGHTA, FQGNSA. CDR3 protein: CASSWNRMTHEQYF. In DNA, the CDR3 is TGTGCCAGCAGCTGGAATCGGATGACCCACGAGCAGTACTTC.

The gene calls are TRBV3-1 and TRBJ1-1; tentative D call: TRBD1 (6 bases). Per the germline V gene, CDR1 is LGHDT and CDR2 is YNNKEL (reference sequence). The CDR3 runs to 15 residues. V was trimmed by 8 bases and J by 0 bases, leaving 16 bases between them. CDR3 bases: TGTGCCAGCGGGGGGGGGCTTCAAATGAACACTGAAGCTTTCTTT. Its protein product is CASGGGLQMNTEAFF.

The chain recombines TRBV7-6 with TRBJ2-2, with a tentative D call TRBD2 (5 bases). Germline V gene sequence: CDR1 SGHVS, CDR2 FNYEAQ. This CDR3 is built from 16 residues. V dropped 5 bases and J dropped 8 bases, with 21 bases sitting between them. The CDR3 spells CASSELVESLAGELFF. The CDR3 nucleotides read TGTGCCAGCAGCGAACTAGTAGAGTCTCTTGCAGGGGAGCTGTTTTTT.

This clonotype came up many times. This chain uses TRBV12-3 or TRBV12-4 with TRBJ2-5; D perhaps matches TRBD1 (6 bases). The CDR3 totals 13 residues. The germline V and J ends were trimmed by 1 base and 7 bases, with 10 bases remaining between them. The DNA for the CDR3 is TGTGCCAGCAGTTTAGACAGGGAAGGGACCCAGTACTTC. Translated: CASSLDREGTQYF.

The chain couples TRBV5-5 to TRBJ1-1; D possibly corresponds to TRBD1 (6 bases). The CDR3 is made up of 13 amino acids. The germline V gene encodes CDR1 SGHKS and CDR2 YYEKEE (reference sequence). Trimming took off 2 bases at V and 4 bases at J, with 9 bases between the two ends. The CDR3 reads CASSFWGPTEAFF. The CDR3 DNA sequence: TGTGCCAGCAGCTTTTGGGGGCCCACTGAAGCTTTCTTT.

The gene calls are TRBV10-3 and TRBJ2-3; maybe TRBD2 (5 bases). V dropped 7 bases and J dropped 6 bases, with 14 bases sitting between them. This CDR3 comprises 13 residues. Germline CDR1 and CDR2: ENHRY and SYGVKD. CDR3 protein: CAINEPGKDTQYF. CDR3 nucleotide sequence: TGTGCCATCAACGAACCCGGGAAGGATACGCAGTATTTT.

The V gene is TRBV7-9, the J gene TRBJ2-7; D is tentatively TRBD1 or TRBD2 (5 bases each). Trimming left V 1 base short and J 9 bases short, with 10 bases between. This CDR3 has 12 residues. Per the germline V gene, CDR1 is SEHNR and CDR2 is FQNEAQ (reference sequence). In DNA, the CDR3 is TGTGCCAGCAGCTTAGGGGGGTTCGGGCAGTACTTC. Protein sequence: CASSLGGFGQYF.

In its sample, this clonotype was seen many times. The gene calls are TRBV7-9 and TRBJ1-1, with 9 bases matching TRBD1. The V segment lost 4 bases and the J segment 3 bases; nucleotides outside the gene matches: 3. Per germline, CDR1 SEHNR and CDR2 FQNEAQ (reference sequence). The CDR3 totals 14 residues. CDR3 bases: TGTGCCAGCAGCTCAGGACAGGGGCACACTGAAGCTTTCTTT. It codes for CASSSGQGHTEAFF. Full variable domain (remainder filled in from reference TRBV7-9 and TRBJ1-1): DTGVSQNPRHKITKRGQNVTFRCDPISEHNRLYWYRQTLGQGPEFLTYFQNEAQLEKSRLLSDRFSAERPKGSFSTLEIQRTEQGDSAMYLCASSSGQGHTEAFFGQGTRLTVV.

The chain combines TRBV5-1 with TRBJ2-3; 7 positions agree with TRBD1. Germline V gene data show CDR1 as SGHRS and CDR2 as YFSETQ. J was trimmed by 3 bases and V by 5 bases; bases with no gene match: 12. The CDR3 sequence is 16 residues long. The CDR3 loop is CASSPPVQGITDTQYF. DNA of the CDR3: TGCGCCAGCAGTCCCCCAGTACAGGGGATAACAGATACGCAGTATTTT.

In this sample, this clonotype turned up a few times. The chain uses TRBV5-1 and TRBJ2-3, with D tentatively TRBD1 or TRBD2 (5 bases each). Trimming cost V 3 bases and J 4 bases, with 15 bases left between them. The CDR3 extends over 15 amino acids. Germline V gives CDR1 SGHRS, CDR2 YFSETQ. The CDR3 region has the DNA TGCGCCAGCAGCTCAGGACAACCCGGGGCAGATACGCAGTATTTT. It yields the protein CASSSGQPGADTQYF. Full variable domain (rest looked up from reference TRBV5-1 and TRBJ2-3): KAGVTQTPRYLIKTRGQQVTLSCSPISGHRSVSWYQQTPGQGLQFLFEYFSETQRNKGNFPGRFSGRQFSNSRSEMNVSTLELGDSALYLCASSSGQPGADTQYFGPGTRLTVL.

This clonotype appeared a few times. The V and J genes are TRBV4-1 and TRBJ2-7, with D uncertain. The CDR3 spans 14 residues. The V end was cut by 1 base, the J end by 2 bases, with 9 bases between. The V gene's germline CDR1 is MGHRA and CDR2 YSYEKL. CDR3 region: CASSQGVGAYEQYF. The CDR3 DNA reads as TGCGCCAGCAGCCAAGGGGTGGGCGCCTACGAGCAGTACTTC.

The table lists this clonotype with a few counts. The chain joins TRBV29-1 to TRBJ2-3; TRBD2 agrees at 10 bases. Germline V gene sequence: CDR1 SQVTM, CDR2 ANQGSEA. The CDR3 loop spans 14 amino acids. J lost 2 bases, V lost 4 bases, and 3 bases had no gene match. CDR3 nucleotide sequence: TGCAGCGTTGGTACTAGCGGGGTCACAGATACGCAGTATTTT. It codes for CSVGTSGVTDTQYF.

The V call is TRBV7-2, the J call TRBJ2-2, with D possibly matching TRBD1 (6 bases). Trimming took 6 bases from V and 5 from J, leaving 19 bases between them. Germline V CDR1 and CDR2: SGHTA, FQGNSA. The CDR3 contains 16 residues. The DNA of the CDR3 is TGTGCCAGCAGGTTACAGGGAACGGCTCGGACCGGGGAGCTGTTTTTT. Translating gives CASRLQGTARTGELFF.

V and J are TRBV12-3 or TRBV12-4 and TRBJ2-5; 8 nucleotides agree with TRBD1. The V segment lost 3 bases and the J segment 3 bases; nucleotides outside the gene matches: 9. The CDR3 spans 16 residues. The chain's CDR3 is CASSFLPTGAEETQYF. DNA for the CDR3: TGTGCCAGCAGTTTCCTCCCGACAGGGGCAGAAGAGACCCAGTACTTC.

The chain carries TRBV6-5 and TRBJ1-2, with a weak D call TRBD1 (5 bases). Deletions cut 2 bases from V and 8 bases from J, with 18 bases between. Per germline, CDR1 MNHEY and CDR2 SVGAGI. This CDR3 spans 15 amino acids. CDR3 in amino acids: CASSYRGTQAMGYTF. The CDR3 nucleotides read TGTGCCAGCAGTTACCGGGGGACCCAAGCTATGGGCTACACCTTC.

The chain uses TRBV4-2 and TRBJ2-5; 7 nucleotides line up with TRBD1. CDR1 is LGHNA, CDR2 YNFKEQ, per germline. The CDR3 consists of 16 residues. V was pared by 0 bases and J by 6 bases, with 10 bases of the junction left unmatched. CDR3 loop: CASSQDNRGVGKTQYF. The CDR3 nucleotides read TGTGCCAGCAGCCAAGATAACAGGGGTGTGGGGAAGACCCAGTACTTC.

The chain carries TRBV7-2 and TRBJ2-1; TRBD1 aligns across 11 bases. J gave up 15 bases and V 5 bases, and 12 bases lay outside the gene matches. Germline CDR1 reads SGHTA; CDR2 reads FQGNSA. There are 14 residues in the CDR3. The CDR3: CASSARTGGREVFF. The CDR3 DNA reads TGTGCCAGCAGCGCCCGGACAGGGGGCCGGGAGGTGTTCTTC. The full variable domain, its missing parts supplied by reference TRBV7-2 and TRBJ2-1, is GAGVSQSPSNKVTEKGKDVELRCDPISGHTALYWYRQSLGQGLEFLIYFQGNSAPDKSGLPSDRFSAERTGGSVSTLTIQRTQQEDSAVYLCASSARTGGREVFFGPGTRLTVL.

This clonotype was observed once. The chain combines TRBV2 with TRBJ2-3; possibly TRBD2 for D (5 bases). Trimming shortened V by 5 bases and J by 4 bases, and 10 bases separated the two germline ends. This CDR3 contains 13 residues. Germline-derived CDR1 and CDR2 are SNHLY and FYNNEI. CDR3 nucleotides: TGTGCCAGCAGTCGGGGTGTCCCAGATACGCAGTATTTT. Its translation: CASSRGVPDTQYF.